The 26 T cell receptor beta chains below were found in one sample sequenced in a study of cytomegalovirus exposure and HLA in healthy donors. 13 Jbeta primers and 60 Vbeta primers were used for the PCR. Sequencing was performed with immunoSEQ multiplex PCR; in TCRdb, only in-frame clones are kept and a portion is missing. Counted here are some 200,000 clones, around nine tenths occurring once; the ten biggest clones make up approximately 1%. The sample taken for sequencing was PBMCs. The origin of the receptors is a woman aged 18-30 years in good health and CMV-seronegative.

This clone was recorded only once. The V and J genes are TRBV6-1 and TRBJ1-2; 7 bases map to TRBD1. This CDR3 is 13 amino acids long. The ends lost 1 base at V and 6 bases at J; junction bases unmatched: 2. Germline V gene data show CDR1 as MNHNS and CDR2 as SASEGT. CDR3 sequence: CASSEGTGNGYTF. CDR3 in DNA: TGTGCCAGCAGTGAAGGGACAGGAAATGGCTACACCTTC.

This chain's CDR3 is CASSLEQGYPQETQYF. CDR3 in DNA: TGTGCCAGCAGCTTAGAACAGGGATACCCGCAAGAGACCCAGTACTTC. This sequence joins TRBV7-9 and TRBJ2-5; D might be TRBD1 (6 bases). Germline-derived CDR1 and CDR2 are SEHNR and FQNEAQ (reference sequence). V lost 1 base to trimming and J lost 2 bases, with 14 bases between them. The CDR3 spans 16 residues.

The chain uses TRBV20-1 and TRBJ1-2; the D gene is possibly TRBD1 (6 bases). Trimming removed 4 bases at V and 9 bases at J, with 12 bases between. From germline, CDR1 is DFQATT and CDR2 SNEGSKA (reference sequence). The CDR3 sequence is 11 residues long. CDR3 in DNA: TGCAGTGCTACCACAGGGATGCGCTACACCTTC. It codes for CSATTGMRYTF.

This clone was counted between two and nine times. CDR3 nucleotides: TGTGCCAGTAGTATAAGGACAGCTAGCAATCAGCCCCAGCATTTT. Its protein product is CASSIRTASNQPQHF. The gene calls are TRBV19 and TRBJ1-5; weak D call: TRBD1 (6 bases). CDR3 size: 15 residues. Germline V gene data show CDR1 as LNHDA and CDR2 as SQIVND (reference sequence). V lost 2 bases to trimming and J lost 0 bases, with 8 bases between them.

Written as DNA, the CDR3 is TGTGCCAGCAGCGAGCATTCACAAAGGGGCATCCGCTCTGGAAACACCATATATTTT. It yields the protein CASSEHSQRGIRSGNTIYF. This chain links TRBV9 with TRBJ1-3; D might be TRBD1 (5 bases). In germline, CDR1 is SGDLS, CDR2 YYNGEE. Trimming took off 3 bases at V and 0 bases at J, with 22 bases between the two ends. The CDR3 consists of 19 residues.

The chain combines TRBV13 with TRBJ2-7; 8 nucleotides agree with TRBD2. The germline V gene has CDR1 PRHDT and CDR2 FYEKMQ (reference sequence). The junction had 4 bases not matched to a gene; V was cut back by 3 bases and J by 3 bases. The CDR3 covers 14 residues. The CDR3 DNA follows: TGTGCCAGCAGCTTCCTAGCGGGCCACTACGAGCAGTACTTC. Protein product: CASSFLAGHYEQYF.

The sample holds one count of this clone. The identical CDR3 is also encoded by other nucleotide sequences in the sample. The rearrangement uses TRBV4-3 and TRBJ2-3; 11 nucleotides line up with TRBD2. CDR1 LGHNA and CDR2 YSLEER come from the germline V gene. This CDR3 spans 15 amino acids. V gave up 4 bases and J gave up 6 bases; unmatched junction bases: 6. The CDR3 DNA reads TGCGCCAGCAGCCCGCTAGCGGGGGGAGCGGATACGCAGTATTTT. Amino acids: CASSPLAGGADTQYF.

The rearrangement joins TRBV7-2 to TRBJ2-1; D unresolved. Germline values: CDR1 SGHTA, CDR2 FQGNSA. V dropped 5 bases and J dropped 8 bases, with 13 bases sitting between them. CDR3 size: 13 residues. Here the CDR3 DNA reads TGTGCCAGCAGCCTAAAAGTCACGGATGAGCAGTTCTTC. Its translation: CASSLKVTDEQFF.

The chain joins TRBV2 to TRBJ2-7, with D tentatively TRBD1 (6 bases). Deletions cut 8 bases from V and 7 bases from J, with 24 bases between. Germline CDR1 SNHLY, CDR2 FYNNEI. The CDR3 has 15 residues. CDR3 residues: CASGTETGFSIEQYF. The CDR3 coding sequence is TGTGCCAGCGGAACGGAAACAGGGTTTTCTATTGAGCAGTACTTC.

This sequence joins TRBV7-8 and TRBJ2-1; 7 positions match TRBD2. The CDR3 is 15 residues long. J was trimmed by 7 bases and V by 5 bases; bases with no gene match: 11. The germline V gene has CDR1 SGHVS and CDR2 FQNEAQ. The CDR3 protein is CASSPFLSSGNEQFF. The CDR3 region has the DNA TGTGCCAGCAGCCCTTTCTTGAGTAGCGGGAATGAGCAGTTCTTC.

This chain links TRBV5-4 with TRBJ2-3, with 7 bases lining up with TRBD1. Trimming at V came to 0 bases and at J to 1 base, leaving 2 bases not matched to a gene. This CDR3 contains 15 residues. Germline loops: CDR1 SGHNT, CDR2 YYREEE (reference sequence). The CDR3 reads CASSLAGTGTDTQYF. DNA of the CDR3: TGTGCCAGCAGCTTGGCGGGGACAGGCACAGATACGCAGTATTTT. The complete variable domain, with remaining parts taken from reference TRBV5-4 and TRBJ2-3, reads ETGVTQSPTHLIKTRGQQVTLRCSSQSGHNTVSWYQQALGQGPQFIFQYYREEENGRGNFPPRFSGLQFPNYSSELNVNALELDDSALYLCASSLAGTGTDTQYFGPGTRLTVL.

Here the CDR3 DNA reads TGTGCCAGCTCAGGTGCGCTAGGGGCCAACGTCCTGACTTTC. Its protein is CASSGALGANVLTF. The V gene is TRBV18, the J gene TRBJ2-6; D gene ambiguous. The CDR3 totals 14 residues. V was pared by 5 bases and J by 4 bases, with 9 bases between. CDR1 KGHSH and CDR2 LQKENI come from the germline V gene.

The V call is TRBV9, the J call TRBJ2-1; the D is unclear. The ends were cut back, 2 bases at V and 3 bases at J, with 18 bases in the middle. This CDR3 is 17 amino acids long. Per germline, CDR1 SGDLS and CDR2 YYNGEE. The CDR3 sequence is CASSVSPRLADYNEQFF. CDR3 in DNA: TGTGCCAGCAGCGTTTCCCCCCGGTTAGCAGACTACAATGAGCAGTTCTTC. Full variable domain (missing parts from reference TRBV9 and TRBJ2-1): DSGVTQTPKHLITATGQRVTLRCSPRSGDLSVYWYQQSLDQGLQFLIQYYNGEERAKGNILERFSAQQFPDLHSELNLSSLELGDSALYFCASSVSPRLADYNEQFFGPGTRLTVL.

The V gene is TRBV4-1, the J gene TRBJ2-7, with 11 bases that match TRBD1. The CDR3 has 15 amino acids. V lost 3 bases, J lost 2 bases, and 3 bases stayed unmatched. Germline V gene sequence: CDR1 MGHRA, CDR2 YSYEKL. The CDR3 DNA follows: TGCGCCAGCAGCCATAGGACAGGGGGCACCTACGAGCAGTACTTC. It is translated as CASSHRTGGTYEQYF.

For this clone: The same CDR3 can be traced to other DNA sequences in this sample. The genes are TRBV9 and TRBJ2-2; tentative D call: TRBD1 (6 bases). Germline V gene lookup returns CDR1 SGDLS and CDR2 YYNGEE. V was trimmed by 4 bases and J by 3 bases, leaving 16 bases between them. The CDR3 covers 16 residues. CDR3 sequence reads: CASSPQGQGYTGELFF. CDR3 DNA: TGTGCCAGCAGCCCCCAGGGGCAGGGGTACACCGGGGAGCTGTTTTTT.

This chain connects TRBV5-1 to TRBJ2-1; 16 bases are a match to TRBD2. This CDR3 comprises 19 residues. Per germline, CDR1 SGHRS and CDR2 YFSETQ. V lost 4 bases to trimming and J lost 8 bases; unmatched junction nucleotides: 15. CDR3 in DNA: TGCGCCAGCAGCGAGACCCCGGGACTAGCGGGAGGGCCGTGGGATGAGCAGTTCTTC. Translation: CASSETPGLAGGPWDEQFF.

DNA for the CDR3: TGTGCCAGTAGAAAATTGGGACAGGGCTCCTACGAGCAGTACTTC. Its protein is CASRKLGQGSYEQYF. J is TRBJ2-7 and V is TRBV19; 9 bases match TRBD1. Per germline, CDR1 LNHDA and CDR2 SQIVND (reference sequence). V shed 6 bases and J 0 bases; nucleotides not matched to a gene: 6. The CDR3 loop spans 15 amino acids.

This sequence joins TRBV4-3 and TRBJ2-2; TRBD2 matches at 9 bases. Germline assignment: CDR1 LGHNA and CDR2 YSLEER. This CDR3 region has 15 residues. V trimming: 6 bases; J trimming: 1 base; junction bases outside the gene matches: 3. The CDR3: CASRRAGGNTGELFF. The CDR3 DNA reads TGCGCCAGCAGACGAGCGGGGGGGAACACCGGGGAGCTGTTTTTT.

The chain carries TRBV5-3 and TRBJ1-1, with a tentative D call TRBD1 (6 bases). TRBV5-3 is classed as an ORF, of uncertain function. This CDR3 has 14 amino acids. The V end was cut by 4 bases, the J end by 0 bases, with 10 bases between. CDR3 sequence reads: CARSPRGVNTEAFF. DNA for the CDR3: TGTGCCAGAAGCCCCAGGGGTGTGAACACTGAAGCTTTCTTT.

This clone appeared once. This chain links TRBV21-1 with TRBJ2-4; the D call of TRBD1 is as the table states it, not checked on the DNA. TRBV21-1 is designated a pseudogene. The CDR3 is made up of 14 amino acids. This CDR3 reads CASSKRGAKNIQYF. Here the CDR3 DNA reads TGTGCCAGCAGCAAAAGGGGAGCCAAAAACATTCAGTACTTC.

This chain uses TRBV4-3 with TRBJ2-2; a weak D match, TRBD1 (6 bases). Looked up from germline, CDR1 is LGHNA and CDR2 is YSLEER. V was cut by 2 bases and J by 4 bases, with 11 bases left in between. The CDR3 sequence is 15 residues long. Written as DNA, the CDR3 is TGCGCCAGCAGCCAAATCGCCAGGGGCACCGGGGAGCTGTTTTTT. It specifies CASSQIARGTGELFF.

The gene calls are TRBV2 and TRBJ1-1; 8 bases match TRBD1. This CDR3 region has 13 residues. V shed 7 bases and J 4 bases; nucleotides not matched to a gene: 5. Looked up from germline, CDR1 is SNHLY and CDR2 is FYNNEI. CDR3 region: CASTQGELTEAFF. The CDR3 DNA reads as TGTGCCAGCACACAGGGGGAACTCACTGAAGCTTTCTTT.

The chain combines TRBV4-1 with TRBJ1-4, with TRBD1 as a possible D gene (5 bases). V was shortened by 0 bases and J by 6 bases, with 17 bases between the two germline ends. Germline V gives CDR1 MGHRA, CDR2 YSYEKL. The CDR3 is made up of 17 amino acids. This CDR3 reads CASSQEIGLGDHEKLFF. Written as DNA, the CDR3 is TGCGCCAGCAGCCAAGAGATCGGTCTAGGGGATCATGAAAAACTGTTTTTT.

V and J are TRBV7-2 and TRBJ2-1; 12 positions match TRBD2. Germline CDR1 reads SGHTA; CDR2 reads FQGNSA. Germline trimming cut 5 bases from V and 8 bases from J; bases unmatched to any gene: 7. The CDR3 spans 15 residues. The DNA for the CDR3 is TGTGCCAGCAGCCACGGGGCTAGCGGGAGGGATGAGCAGTTCTTC. Translation gives CASSHGASGRDEQFF.

V is TRBV29-1 and J is TRBJ1-1; no clear D. Trimming removed 6 bases from V and 7 bases from J, with 12 bases in between. The CDR3 loop spans 11 amino acids. Germline V gene lookup returns CDR1 SQVTM and CDR2 ANQGSEA. The CDR3 sequence is CSVMESLEAFF. For the CDR3, the DNA is TGCAGCGTCATGGAGAGCCTTGAAGCTTTCTTT.

This rearrangement joins TRBV29-1 to TRBJ2-7; 7 nucleotides align to TRBD2. Germline V gives CDR1 SQVTM, CDR2 ANQGSEA. This CDR3 has 13 amino acids. The CDR3 coding sequence is TGCACCCCTGGGGGGGGGAAGGTGAGGGAGCAGTACTTC. Translated, it gives CTPGGGKVREQYF.